This is a list of T cell receptor beta chains from one sample in a study of T cells after yellow fever vaccination. TCRdb processed the 5' RACE reads anew with MiXCR; each CDR3 protein has one entry. The sample includes 550,000 to 750,000 distinct CDR3 sequences, 13% of them seen just once. The sample in question was PBMCs, obtained on the day of the yellow fever booster vaccination. The receptors stem from a man younger than 40 who received the YFV17D yellow fever vaccine. CDR3s leave out the opening cysteine and the closing phenylalanine or tryptophan. Each record gives: J gene, clone size, V gene, CDR3 protein. Rows give clone size only sometimes, using once, few, many, or a class for an expanded clone.

>TRBJ2-2|few|TRBV5-1
ASSFYLGARTGELF
>TRBJ2-2|few|TRBV7-3
ASRWSGPGELF
>TRBJ2-7|NA|TRBV20-1
SAGRAQSNYEQY
>TRBJ2-1|NA|TRBV28
ASSFFVEQF
>TRBJ2-5|once|TRBV4-2
ASSQDPRVSEQETQY
>TRBJ2-2|many|TRBV12-3/TRBV12-4
ASRSGTGELF
>TRBJ1-2|few|TRBV5-1
ASSSTHSLQTYGYT
>TRBJ2-2|few|TRBV12-3/TRBV12-4
ASNQRNTGELF
>TRBJ2-2|few|TRBV15
ATSRDTAGVTGELF
>TRBJ2-1|NA|TRBV20-1
SGTITLGWEQF
>TRBJ1-2|NA|TRBV12-3/TRBV12-4
ASRAGSYHGYT
>TRBJ1-5|NA|TRBV6-2/TRBV6-3
ASSYPYRQPQH
>TRBJ2-7|NA|TRBV6-5
ASSSSGFAEQY
>TRBJ2-2|NA|TRBV12-3/TRBV12-4
ASSLRGRARLAGVTGELF
>TRBJ2-7|few|TRBV10-3
AISREGLAHEQY
>TRBJ2-7|few|TRBV5-1
ASSFSPESSYEQY
>TRBJ1-4|few|TRBV12-3/TRBV12-4
ASSGGQGQYEKLF